Described below is a single T cell receptor (beta chain) sequence and its context. Germline-derived CDR1 and CDR2 are SGHKS and YYEKEE (reference sequence). The CDR3 runs 14 residues. V was pared by 4 bases and J by 0 bases, with 8 bases between. The data derive from a study of blood T cell repertoires in COVID-19. About the study: Acute and convalescent COVID-19 specimens originated in the United States, Italy and Spain.

Original methodology: Estimation of nucleated cell counts relied on the amplification of reference gene primers. Profiling relied on immunoSEQ multiplex PCR, and the TCRdb table lists in-frame clones only, not all of them. V, J and clone size reflect that table, while D and trimming were determined from the DNA. The sample records 100,000 to 150,000 clones, about 81% being singletons. The sequence was obtained from a woman aged 45-59 years with acute or convalescent COVID-19. The material sequenced was peripheral blood. The V gene is TRBV5-5, the J gene TRBJ1-5; no definite D call. The CDR3 loop reads CASSSEHSNQPQHF. CDR3 coding DNA: TGTGCCAGCAGCAGCGAGCATAGCAATCAGCCCCAGCATTTT.